The 30 T cell receptor beta chains presented below share a single source sample, sequenced in a study of cytomegalovirus exposure and HLA in healthy donors. The PCR employed 60 Vbeta primers together with 13 Jbeta primers. Sequencing was performed with immunoSEQ multiplex PCR; in TCRdb, only in-frame clones are kept and a portion is missing. The sample contains 190,000 or so clones, roughly 87% of which appear only once. Sequencing was performed on PBMCs. The receptor set was obtained from a man aged 45-60 years in good health and CMV-seronegative.

As regards this clone: Other nucleotide sequences from this sample produce the same CDR3. The chain combines TRBV5-6 with TRBJ1-1; D remains ambiguous. V dropped 2 bases and J dropped 2 bases, with 10 bases sitting between them. Germline CDR1 is SGHDT and CDR2 is YYEEEE. This CDR3 is built from 14 residues. This CDR3 is CASSFRHLNTEAFF. The CDR3 bases are TGTGCCAGCAGCTTCAGACACCTAAACACTGAAGCTTTCTTT.

The J gene is TRBJ1-4, the V gene TRBV18; a weak D match, TRBD1 (5 bases). CDR3 length equals 15 residues. V lost 0 bases, J lost 8 bases, and 13 bases lay in between. Looked up from germline, CDR1 is KGHSH and CDR2 is LQKENI. Here the CDR3 DNA reads TGTGCCAGCTCACCACCCGCCGGGGGTGGGGAAAAACTGTTTTTT. This translates into CASSPPAGGGEKLFF.

The chain links TRBV6-8 to TRBJ2-7; 10 bases match TRBD1. This CDR3 contains 21 residues. J was trimmed by 3 bases and V by 4 bases; bases with no gene match: 24. The V gene's germline CDR1 is MNHGY and CDR2 SAAAGT. In DNA, the CDR3 is TGTGCCAGCAGTTCCACACACCACGCGGGACAGGGGTTACCTTGGGTCTACGAGCAGTACTTC. Protein: CASSSTHHAGQGLPWVYEQYF.

The CDR3 DNA sequence: TGTGCCGGGAGTAACGCGAACACCGGGGAGCTGTTTTTT. Its protein is CAGSNANTGELFF. The chain joins TRBV7-2 to TRBJ2-2, with TRBD2 as a possible D gene (5 bases). Trimming cost V 11 bases and J 0 bases, with 10 bases left between them. CDR1 is SGHTA, CDR2 FQGNSA, per germline. The CDR3 contains 13 residues.

V and J are TRBV7-9 and TRBJ1-5; 7 nucleotides agree with TRBD1. The trim removed 8 bases at V and 2 bases at J, leaving 6 bases unmatched. The CDR3 has 14 residues. The germline gives CDR1 SEHNR, CDR2 FQNEAQ (reference sequence). The CDR3, as DNA: TGTGCCAGCTACCCCGGACAGGGCAATCAGCCCCAGCATTTT. This translates into CASYPGQGNQPQHF.

The chain couples TRBV7-6 to TRBJ2-1; possibly TRBD2 for D (5 bases). With 0 bases removed from V and 0 bases from J, the gap between germline ends came to 12 bases. The CDR3 length is 17 residues. Germline V gene data show CDR1 as SGHVS and CDR2 as FNYEAQ. The CDR3 loop is CASSLAGAASSYNEQFF. The CDR3, as DNA: TGTGCCAGCAGCTTAGCAGGAGCGGCGAGCTCCTACAATGAGCAGTTCTTC.

The rearrangement uses TRBV27 and TRBJ2-2; D perhaps matches TRBD1 (5 bases). CDR1 is MNHEY and CDR2 is SMNVEV in the germline V gene (reference sequence). The CDR3 consists of 15 residues. The germline V and J ends were trimmed by 5 bases and 3 bases, with 13 bases remaining between them. Here the CDR3 reads CASSAGFIDTGELFF. As DNA, the CDR3 is TGTGCCAGCAGTGCAGGGTTCATCGACACCGGGGAGCTGTTTTTT.

V and J are TRBV6-6 and TRBJ2-1; possibly TRBD2 for D (6 bases). V was clipped by 7 bases and J by 9 bases, with 22 bases between them. CDR3 length equals 15 residues. Germline V gene data show CDR1 as MNHNY and CDR2 as SVGAGI (reference sequence). CDR3 nucleotides: TGTGCCAGCATCTACAGCCAAGCTCGGAGGGTTGAGCAGTTCTTC. It translates to CASIYSQARRVEQFF.

This chain connects TRBV4-2 to TRBJ2-1; 8 bases agree with TRBD2. The CDR3 consists of 16 residues. The germline CDR1 and CDR2 sequences are LGHNA and YNFKEQ. V lost 0 bases to trimming and J lost 16 bases; unmatched junction nucleotides: 17. The CDR3 coding sequence is TGTGCCAGCAGCCAAGAGGGCCTCGGGGGGACTAGGAGTTTTTTCTTC. The encoded protein is CASSQEGLGGTRSFFF.

This clone was seen a few times. The rearrangement uses TRBV2 and TRBJ2-3, with 8 nucleotides matching TRBD1. CDR3 length: 15 residues. V dropped 4 bases and J dropped 2; count of bases not matched to a gene: 5. Germline V gene data show CDR1 as SNHLY and CDR2 as FYNNEI. CDR3 amino acids: CASSAGTGHTDTQYF. The DNA of the CDR3 is TGTGCCAGCAGTGCCGGGACAGGACACACAGATACGCAGTATTTT.

The CDR3 reads CASSLRTSGAYNEQFF. In nucleotides, the CDR3 is TGTGCCAGCAGCTTACGGACTAGCGGGGCCTACAATGAGCAGTTCTTC. This chain uses TRBV7-3 with TRBJ2-1, with TRBD2 identical over 12 bases. The V segment lost 2 bases and the J segment 2 bases; nucleotides outside the gene matches: 1. Germline CDR1 SGHTA, CDR2 FQGTGA. The CDR3 extends over 16 amino acids.

CDR3: CASSLAGGYEQYF. CDR3 bases: TGTGCCAGTAGTTTAGCGGGGGGCTACGAGCAGTACTTC. This rearrangement joins TRBV19 to TRBJ2-7; 10 bases match TRBD2. Germline lookup yields CDR1 LNHDA and CDR2 SQIVND (reference sequence). With V trimmed by 5 bases and J by 3 bases, 1 base remained unmatched. CDR3 size: 13 residues. Variable domain in full (rest from reference TRBV19 and TRBJ2-7): DGGITQSPKYLFRKEGQNVTLSCEQNLNHDAMYWYRQDPGQGLRLIYYSQIVNDFQKGDIAEGYSVSREKKESFPLTVTSAQKNPTAFYLCASSLAGGYEQYFGPGTRLTVT.

In this sample, this clone turned up a few times. V usage is TRBV10-3 and J usage is TRBJ2-7; 8 bases agree with TRBD1. V lost 3 bases and J lost 7; bases outside the gene matches: 11. The CDR3 has 15 amino acids. Germline CDR1 ENHRY, CDR2 SYGVKD. The CDR3 region is CAISDLAGGAKEQYF. Written as DNA, the CDR3 is TGTGCCATCAGTGATCTGGCAGGGGGCGCGAAAGAGCAGTACTTC.

The genes are TRBV5-1 and TRBJ2-3, with 9 bases matching TRBD2. This CDR3 spans 16 amino acids. Germline V gives CDR1 SGHRS, CDR2 YFSETQ. Trimming took 4 bases from V and 5 from J; bases not matched to a gene: 11. The CDR3 DNA sequence: TGCGCCAGCAGCATACTAAGCGGGAGGACAGGAGATACGCAGTATTTT. Its translation: CASSILSGRTGDTQYF.

The CDR3 bases are TGTGCCAGCGGACGAAACACCGGGATGACACATGAAAAACTGTTTTTT. Amino acids: CASGRNTGMTHEKLFF. The J gene is TRBJ1-4, the V gene TRBV6-6; unclear D gene. The germline V and J ends were trimmed by 8 bases and 6 bases, with 22 bases remaining between them. Germline values: CDR1 MNHNY, CDR2 SVGAGI (reference sequence). The CDR3 runs 16 residues.

V and J are TRBV5-1 and TRBJ2-7; TRBD1 agrees at 7 bases. This CDR3 comprises 12 residues. V trimming: 3 bases; J trimming: 13 bases; junction bases outside the gene matches: 10. Germline V gives CDR1 SGHRS, CDR2 YFSETQ. The CDR3 here is CASSYRQGQSYF. DNA for the CDR3: TGCGCCAGCAGCTACCGACAGGGTCAATCCTACTTC.

V gene TRBV19 combines with J gene TRBJ1-4; the D is unclear. V dropped 7 bases and J dropped 5 bases, with 8 bases sitting between them. The CDR3 covers 12 residues. Germline V lookup: CDR1 LNHDA, CDR2 SQIVND (reference sequence). The CDR3 protein is CASNRENEKLFF. In DNA, the CDR3 is TGTGCCAGTAATCGGGAGAATGAAAAACTGTTTTTT.

This rearrangement joins TRBV7-3 to TRBJ2-2; possibly TRBD1 for D (6 bases). CDR1 is SGHTA, CDR2 FQGTGA, per germline. The CDR3 totals 17 residues. V lost 5 bases to trimming and J lost 5 bases, with 21 bases between them. This CDR3 is CASSLVRAGDRTGELFF. The CDR3, as DNA: TGTGCCAGCAGCCTGGTCAGGGCAGGGGATAGGACCGGGGAGCTGTTTTTT. Filled out from reference TRBV7-3 and TRBJ2-2, the complete variable domain reads GAGVSQTPSNKVTEKGKYVELRCDPISGHTALYWYRQSLGQGPEFLIYFQGTGAADDSGLPNDRFFAVRPEGSVSTLKIQRTERGDSAVYLCASSLVRAGDRTGELFFGEGSRLTVL.

For the CDR3, the DNA is TGTGCCAGCAGTTACTCGAGTTCGGGAAACACCATATATTTT. Its protein product is CASSYSSSGNTIYF. The chain employs TRBV6-5 and TRBJ1-3; D call uncertain. The CDR3 is made up of 14 amino acids. Germline lookup yields CDR1 MNHEY and CDR2 SVGAGI. V was trimmed by 0 bases and J by 4 bases, leaving 7 bases between them.

The chain combines TRBV28 with TRBJ1-2, with 8 bases that match TRBD1. Trimming took 2 bases from V and 2 from J; bases not matched to a gene: 10. Germline values: CDR1 MDHEN, CDR2 SYDVKM. CDR3 length: 17 amino acids. CDR3 in amino acids: CASSLSLGTGGNYGYTF. The DNA of the CDR3 is TGTGCCAGCAGTTTAAGTTTAGGGACAGGAGGGAACTATGGCTACACCTTC.

The chain links TRBV19 to TRBJ1-5, with a possible D match to TRBD1 (5 bases). Germline V lookup: CDR1 LNHDA, CDR2 SQIVND (reference sequence). V was clipped by 7 bases and J by 2 bases, with 18 bases between them. The CDR3 is 16 amino acids. DNA for the CDR3: TGTGCCAGTACCTCACGCAGCATACAGGGCAATCAGCCCCAGCATTTT. This translates into CASTSRSIQGNQPQHF. The full variable domain, with the rest looked up from reference TRBV19 and TRBJ1-5, is DGGITQSPKYLFRKEGQNVTLSCEQNLNHDAMYWYRQDPGQGLRLIYYSQIVNDFQKGDIAEGYSVSREKKESFPLTVTSAQKNPTAFYLCASTSRSIQGNQPQHFGDGTRLSIL.

This rearrangement joins TRBV5-4 to TRBJ2-5; TRBD1 is a possible D gene (6 bases). Trimming cost V 2 bases and J 2 bases, with 10 bases left between them. Germline values: CDR1 SGHNT, CDR2 YYREEE (reference sequence). The CDR3 has 14 residues. CDR3 nucleotides: TGTGCCAGCAGCTTCGGCAGGGGACAAGAGACCCAGTACTTC. Its protein product is CASSFGRGQETQYF.

This chain uses TRBV7-8 with TRBJ2-7; 8 bases agree with TRBD1. With 5 bases clipped from V and 4 bases from J, the junction kept 10 bases outside the gene matches. The CDR3 contains 15 residues. CDR1 SGHVS and CDR2 FQNEAQ come from the germline V gene. The CDR3 sequence: CASSIRQGMSYEQYF. CDR3 sequence (DNA): TGTGCCAGCAGCATCCGACAGGGGATGTCTTACGAGCAGTACTTC. Filled out from reference TRBV7-8 and TRBJ2-7, the complete variable domain reads GAGVSQSPRYKVAKRGQDVALRCDPISGHVSLFWYQQALGQGPEFLTYFQNEAQLDKSGLPSDRFFAERPEGSVSTLKIQRTQQEDSAVYLCASSIRQGMSYEQYFGPGTRLTVT.

The chain is built from TRBV5-1 and TRBJ1-1; D call uncertain. The V end lost 4 bases, the J end lost 3 bases, and 13 bases lay between the germline ends. The CDR3 has 14 residues. Per germline, CDR1 SGHRS and CDR2 YFSETQ. CDR3: CASSGRMRDTEAFF. The CDR3 DNA sequence: TGCGCCAGCAGCGGCAGGATGCGGGACACTGAAGCTTTCTTT.

The V gene is TRBV4-2, the J gene TRBJ2-3; 9 bases are a match to TRBD2. Germline V gives CDR1 LGHNA, CDR2 YNFKEQ. V lost 1 base, J lost 0 bases, and 2 bases stayed unmatched. The CDR3 runs 16 residues. This CDR3 is CASSQVLAGSTDTQYF. In nucleotides, the CDR3 is TGTGCCAGCAGCCAAGTTCTAGCGGGGAGCACAGATACGCAGTATTTT.

The genes are TRBV7-3 and TRBJ1-3, with D uncertain. Germline CDR1 reads SGHTA; CDR2 reads FQGTGA. The CDR3 extends over 13 amino acids. Deletions cut 2 bases from V and 3 bases from J, with 5 bases between. The CDR3 DNA reads as TGTGCCAGCAGCTTAGGAGTTGGAAACACCATATATTTT. It translates to CASSLGVGNTIYF. Full variable domain (remainder filled in from reference TRBV7-3 and TRBJ1-3): GAGVSQTPSNKVTEKGKYVELRCDPISGHTALYWYRQSLGQGPEFLIYFQGTGAADDSGLPNDRFFAVRPEGSVSTLKIQRTERGDSAVYLCASSLGVGNTIYFGEGSWLTVV.

V is TRBV11-2 and J is TRBJ2-7; 8 positions agree with TRBD1. CDR1 is SGHAT and CDR2 is FQNNGV in the germline V gene. The V gene end was trimmed by 4 bases and the J gene end by 0 bases; junction bases not matched to a gene: 5. This CDR3 is 15 amino acids long. The CDR3 spells CASSYGTGTSYEQYF. CDR3 coding DNA: TGTGCCAGCAGCTACGGGACAGGAACCTCCTACGAGCAGTACTTC.

The chain has TRBV5-1 and TRBJ1-2; the match to TRBD1 covers 9 bases. This CDR3 contains 17 residues. V lost 3 bases and J lost 2; bases outside the gene matches: 11. Germline V gene lookup returns CDR1 SGHRS and CDR2 YFSETQ. Here the CDR3 reads CASSSTIGTGSNYGYTF. CDR3 nucleotide sequence: TGCGCCAGCAGCTCTACTATCGGGACAGGGTCCAACTATGGCTACACCTTC. Looking up the rest from reference TRBV5-1 and TRBJ1-2 gives the full variable domain: KAGVTQTPRYLIKTRGQQVTLSCSPISGHRSVSWYQQTPGQGLQFLFEYFSETQRNKGNFPGRFSGRQFSNSRSEMNVSTLELGDSALYLCASSSTIGTGSNYGYTFGSGTRLTVV.

This clone was seen only once. This chain joins TRBV29-1 and TRBJ2-1; 8 bases are shared with TRBD2. The CDR3 covers 14 residues. From germline, CDR1 is SQVTM and CDR2 ANQGSEA. Unmatched junction bases numbered 4, after V lost 5 bases and J lost 1 base. The CDR3 protein is CSVPLAGSYNEQFF. As DNA, the CDR3 is TGCAGCGTTCCCTTAGCGGGATCCTACAATGAGCAGTTCTTC.

This chain connects TRBV9 to TRBJ1-6; D gene uncertain. Germline-derived CDR1 and CDR2 are SGDLS and YYNGEE. V was pared by 3 bases and J by 5 bases, with 9 bases between. The CDR3 runs 14 residues. The CDR3: CASSAVPDNSPLHF. The CDR3 nucleotides read TGTGCCAGCAGCGCCGTCCCGGATAATTCACCCCTCCACTTT.